The 5 T cell receptor beta chains given below trace back to one sample, sequenced in a study of T cell changes during pregnancy in multiple sclerosis. Data came from immunoSEQ multiplex PCR; TCRdb stores just in-frame clones and leaves some out. The repertoire includes tens of thousands of clones, 80% to 95% of them detected once, and around 0.63% sits in the top ten. Specimen: CD4+ T cells from peripheral blood mononuclear cells, collected after pregnancy. These receptors all stem from a female donor in good health, enrolled as a control in a pregnancy study.

The chain uses TRBV7-2 and TRBJ1-1, with D tentatively TRBD1 (5 bases). Germline loops: CDR1 SGHTA, CDR2 FQGNSA. V dropped 2 bases and J dropped 3 bases, with 13 bases sitting between them. The CDR3 length is 15 residues. CDR3 residues: CASSLRTAGDTEAFF. In nucleotides, the CDR3 is TGTGCCAGCAGCTTAAGGACGGCGGGGGACACTGAAGCTTTCTTT. The complete variable domain, with remaining parts taken from reference TRBV7-2 and TRBJ1-1, reads GAGVSQSPSNKVTEKGKDVELRCDPISGHTALYWYRQSLGQGLEFLIYFQGNSAPDKSGLPSDRFSAERTGGSVSTLTIQRTQQEDSAVYLCASSLRTAGDTEAFFGQGTRLTVV.

The rearrangement uses TRBV4-2 and TRBJ1-4, with D possibly being TRBD1 (6 bases). CDR3 length equals 19 residues. Germline V gene sequence: CDR1 LGHNA, CDR2 YNFKEQ. V was cut by 0 bases and J by 0 bases, with 17 bases left in between. The CDR3 region has the DNA TGTGCCAGCAGCCAAGAAGGATGGGACACTAGCGCAACTAATGAAAAACTGTTTTTT. Its protein product is CASSQEGWDTSATNEKLFF.

This rearrangement joins TRBV5-4 to TRBJ1-2; weak D call: TRBD1 (6 bases). The germline CDR1 and CDR2 sequences are SGHNT and YYREEE (reference sequence). The CDR3 has 14 residues. V lost 6 bases, J lost 3 bases, and 15 bases lay in between. CDR3: CASKKGGGDYGYTF. CDR3 DNA: TGTGCCAGCAAAAAAGGGGGAGGGGACTATGGCTACACCTTC.

The chain carries TRBV30 and TRBJ2-7; D remains ambiguous. The CDR3 loop spans 14 amino acids. The germline V and J ends were trimmed by 0 bases and 0 bases, with 9 bases remaining between them. Looked up from germline, CDR1 is GTSNPN and CDR2 is SVGIG (reference sequence). The chain's CDR3 is CAWSVQLSSYEQYF. In DNA, the CDR3 is TGTGCCTGGAGTGTGCAGTTAAGCTCCTACGAGCAGTACTTC. The entire variable domain, with the rest obtained from reference TRBV30 and TRBJ2-7, is as follows: SQTIHQWPATLVQPVGSPLSLECTVEGTSNPNLYWYRQAAGRGLQLLFYSVGIGQISSEVPQNLSASRPQDRQFILSSKKLLLSDSGFYLCAWSVQLSSYEQYFGPGTRLTVT.

The chain recombines TRBV30 with TRBJ2-7, with 9 nucleotides matching TRBD1. The CDR3 has 15 amino acids. CDR1 is GTSNPN, CDR2 SVGIG, per germline (reference sequence). The CDR3 reads CAGKGDREVSYEQYF. The CDR3 DNA is TGTGCTGGAAAGGGGGACAGGGAGGTTTCCTACGAGCAGTACTTC.